The 27 T cell receptor beta chains below come from one sample, sequenced in a study of response to subunit inactivated influenza vaccine. TCRdb independently ran MiXCR on the RT-PCR reads; one entry per CDR3 protein. The sample has 800,000 to 1,000,000 distinct CDR3 sequences, around 21% seen once; the top ten hold roughly 10%. The sample in question was PBMCs from blood, obtained about 5 days after vaccination. The receptor set was obtained from a man aged 45-65 years who received an inactivated influenza vaccine.

This clonotype was seen a few times. The rearrangement uses TRBV12-3 or TRBV12-4 and TRBJ2-6; D is unclear. Trimming pared 3 bases from V and 1 base from J, leaving 13 bases between. The CDR3 totals 17 residues. DNA of the CDR3: TGTGCCAGCAGTTTTTGGGTCAGCTTATCTGGGGCCAACGTCCTGACTTTC. This gives the protein CASSFWVSLSGANVLTF.

This clonotype has a single count. This chain links TRBV6-1 with TRBJ1-2, with D unclear. The CDR3 runs to 18 residues. With 5 bases removed from V and 7 bases from J, the gap between germline ends came to 29 bases. Germline CDR1 is MNHNS and CDR2 is SASEGT. The CDR3 region is CASSPPAPSGLRIGGYTF. The DNA of the CDR3 is TGTGCCAGCAGTCCACCTGCCCCGTCCGGGCTACGAATCGGTGGCTACACCTTC.

The gene calls are TRBV9 and TRBJ2-3; no clear D. V was trimmed by 0 bases and J by 2 bases, leaving 13 bases between them. In germline, CDR1 is SGDLS, CDR2 YYNGEE. CDR3 length: 16 residues. The CDR3 DNA reads as TGTGCCAGCAGCGTAGGAATAGGCCCAACCACAGATACGCAGTATTTT. Translating it yields CASSVGIGPTTDTQYF.

This clonotype was recorded a few times. The chain couples TRBV6-5 to TRBJ1-3; 9 positions agree with TRBD1. The CDR3 extends over 16 amino acids. The V segment lost 0 bases and the J segment 2 bases; nucleotides outside the gene matches: 2. CDR1 and CDR2 from the germline V gene are MNHEY and SVGAGI. CDR3 sequence: CASSYSGQGAGNTIYF. In DNA, the CDR3 is TGTGCCAGCAGTTACTCGGGACAGGGAGCTGGAAACACCATATATTTT.

This rearrangement joins TRBV20-1 to TRBJ2-1, with 11 bases that match TRBD2. This CDR3 has 13 residues. Per germline, CDR1 DFQATT and CDR2 SNEGSKA (reference sequence). J was trimmed by 7 bases and V by 3 bases; bases with no gene match: 2. The CDR3 DNA reads TGCAGTGCTAGTAGCGGGGGGGTGAATGAGCAGTTCTTC. Its protein is CSASSGGVNEQFF.

This clonotype was observed a handful of times. The gene calls are TRBV7-2 and TRBJ2-5; TRBD1 agrees at 10 bases. With V trimmed by 3 bases and J by 5 bases, 6 bases remained unmatched. The CDR3 runs to 15 residues. From germline, CDR1 is SGHTA and CDR2 FQGNSA. CDR3 DNA: TGTGCCAGCAGCTTGGACAGGGGGTTTTCGGAGACCCAGTACTTC. Its translation: CASSLDRGFSETQYF.

This clonotype was seen only a few times. V gene TRBV20-1 combines with J gene TRBJ2-1, with 8 bases fitting TRBD2. The ends lost 0 bases at V and 5 bases at J; junction bases unmatched: 9. CDR1 is DFQATT, CDR2 SNEGSKA, per germline (reference sequence). CDR3 size: 16 residues. CDR3 DNA sequence: TGCAGTGCTAGAGAACAGACGGGAGGGTCCCACAATGAGCAGTTCTTC. Translated: CSAREQTGGSHNEQFF.

This clonotype was recorded many times. This rearrangement joins TRBV7-2 to TRBJ2-3, with 11 bases fitting TRBD2. CDR1 and CDR2 from the germline V gene are SGHTA and FQGNSA. V dropped 4 bases and J dropped 0; count of bases not matched to a gene: 0. This CDR3 has 15 amino acids. The CDR3 DNA reads TGTGCCAGCAGCTGGACTAGCGGGAGCACAGATACGCAGTATTTT. It translates to CASSWTSGSTDTQYF.

This rearrangement joins TRBV6-2 or TRBV6-3 to TRBJ2-5; 7 bases align to TRBD2. CDR3 length: 13 residues. Germline V gene lookup returns CDR1 MNHEY and CDR2 SVGEGT. V trimming: 6 bases; J trimming: 5 bases; junction bases outside the gene matches: 6. The CDR3 region is CASSPTSAETQYF. DNA of the CDR3: TGTGCCAGCAGCCCCACTAGCGCGGAGACCCAGTACTTC.

This clonotype was recorded a few times. V is TRBV28 and J is TRBJ1-6, with 7 positions matching TRBD1. The J segment lost 14 bases and the V segment lost 5 bases, leaving 12 bases of the junction unmatched. From germline, CDR1 is MDHEN and CDR2 SYDVKM. The CDR3 spans 14 residues. The CDR3 DNA reads as TGTGCCAGCAGTGCCGGACAGGCGACCCTATCCCTCCACTTT. Translating it yields CASSAGQATLSLHF.

This clonotype was counted a few times. The chain uses TRBV7-2 and TRBJ2-5; D remains unclear. The ends were cut back, 1 base at V and 9 bases at J, with 12 bases in the middle. Germline V gene data show CDR1 as SGHTA and CDR2 as FQGNSA. The CDR3 extends over 13 amino acids. The CDR3 spells CASSLVLPEAQYF. As DNA, the CDR3 is TGTGCCAGCAGCTTAGTGCTCCCTGAGGCCCAGTACTTC.

CDR3 amino acids: CASSFGGFADTQYF. The CDR3 DNA sequence: TGCGCCAGCAGCTTCGGGGGATTCGCAGATACGCAGTATTTT. The J gene is TRBJ2-3, the V gene TRBV5-1, with D tentatively TRBD2 (6 bases). V gave up 2 bases and J gave up 4 bases, with 11 bases separating them. This CDR3 spans 14 amino acids. Germline CDR1 is SGHRS and CDR2 is YFSETQ.

The table lists this clonotype with a few counts. The V and J genes are TRBV4-3 and TRBJ1-5; unclear D gene. Germline loops: CDR1 LGHNA, CDR2 YSLEER. This CDR3 region has 14 residues. Trimming took 0 bases from V and 7 from J, leaving 10 bases between them. The CDR3 is CASSQDASNQPQHF. The CDR3 DNA follows: TGCGCCAGCAGCCAAGATGCCAGTAACCAGCCCCAGCATTTT.

This clonotype appeared a few times. The V gene is TRBV29-1, the J gene TRBJ2-3, with D possibly matching TRBD2 (5 bases). Between the trimmed V and J ends, which lost 8 bases and 2 bases, there was a span of 14 bases. The CDR3 covers 13 residues. The germline gives CDR1 SQVTM, CDR2 ANQGSEA. CDR3 loop: CSFGVWDTDTQYF. The CDR3 DNA is TGCAGCTTCGGGGTATGGGACACAGATACGCAGTATTTT.

The chain is built from TRBV29-1 and TRBJ2-1; 7 bases match TRBD1. Germline CDR1 and CDR2: SQVTM and ANQGSEA. The CDR3 consists of 14 residues. Trimming cost V 5 bases and J 7 bases; bases outside gene matches: 11. The CDR3 DNA sequence: TGCAGCGTTATCCCAAACAGGGGCGGAAATGAGCAGTTCTTC. It encodes CSVIPNRGGNEQFF.

The gene calls are TRBV20-1 and TRBJ2-3; perhaps TRBD2 as D (7 bases). Germline lookup yields CDR1 DFQATT and CDR2 SNEGSKA (reference sequence). This CDR3 region has 14 residues. Trimming shortened V by 6 bases and J by 1 base, and 14 bases separated the two germline ends. Here the CDR3 DNA reads TGCAGTGCCAGGTGGCGGGGGCGCACAGATACGCAGTATTTT. Its protein is CSARWRGRTDTQYF.

The V call is TRBV20-1, the J call TRBJ2-7, with 11 bases matching TRBD1. Trimming cost V 6 bases and J 6 bases; bases outside gene matches: 13. CDR3 length: 15 residues. Per germline, CDR1 DFQATT and CDR2 SNEGSKA (reference sequence). The CDR3 region is CSAIYRDRGTIEQYF. The CDR3 DNA is TGCAGTGCCATCTACCGGGACAGGGGGACTATCGAGCAGTACTTC.

The chain is built from TRBV18 and TRBJ2-7; D possibly corresponds to TRBD2 (5 bases). The CDR3 is made up of 14 amino acids. V was trimmed by 5 bases and J by 6 bases, leaving 17 bases between them. Germline assignment: CDR1 KGHSH and CDR2 LQKENI. CDR3 region: CASSSTGTLSEQYF. CDR3 nucleotide sequence: TGTGCCAGCTCATCTACGGGAACCCTGTCCGAGCAGTACTTC.

V and J are TRBV6-2 or TRBV6-3 and TRBJ2-6; D might be TRBD1 or TRBD2, each matching 5 bases. From germline, CDR1 is MNHEY and CDR2 SVGEGT. Trimming pared 7 bases from V and 7 bases from J, leaving 26 bases between. The length of the CDR3 is 18 residues. As DNA, the CDR3 is TGTGCCAGCACCCCCCTGGGGCAGGAGGTTCCCCGTGCCAACGTCCTGACTTTC. Protein product: CASTPLGQEVPRANVLTF.

The sample holds a few counts of this clonotype. The chain recombines TRBV29-1 with TRBJ2-7, with D perhaps matching TRBD1 (6 bases). CDR1 is SQVTM and CDR2 is ANQGSEA in the germline V gene. CDR3 size: 11 residues. Trimming pared 7 bases from V and 2 bases from J, leaving 9 bases between. Written as DNA, the CDR3 is TGCAGCGCCCGGGACACCTACGAGCAGTACTTC. Amino acids: CSARDTYEQYF.

The chain couples TRBV7-8 to TRBJ2-2; TRBD2 agrees at 11 bases. CDR1 and CDR2 from the germline V gene are SGHVS and FQNEAQ. This CDR3 has 18 residues. Trimming at V came to 2 bases and at J to 7 bases, leaving 12 bases not matched to a gene. The CDR3 DNA is TGTGCCAGCAGCTTATACGGTAGCGGGGGGGCCGTGGACGGGGAGCTGTTTTTT. Amino acid sequence: CASSLYGSGGAVDGELFF.

The table lists this clonotype with a few counts. This rearrangement joins TRBV12-3 or TRBV12-4 to TRBJ1-3; D gene ambiguous. CDR3 length: 15 amino acids. V lost 2 bases and J lost 0, with 8 bases in between. Written as DNA, the CDR3 is TGTGCCAGCAGTTTAACGGCCGCCTCTGGAAACACCATATATTTT. As protein: CASSLTAASGNTIYF.

The chain is built from TRBV9 and TRBJ2-1, with 14 nucleotides matching TRBD2. With 4 bases clipped from V and 9 bases from J, the junction kept 15 bases outside the gene matches. Germline assignment: CDR1 SGDLS and CDR2 YYNGEE. The CDR3 extends over 18 amino acids. This chain's CDR3 is CASSQGDRGLAGVVEQFF. CDR3 nucleotide sequence: TGTGCCAGCAGCCAAGGGGACAGGGGACTAGCGGGAGTTGTTGAGCAGTTCTTC.

In this sample, this clonotype turned up many times. The chain carries TRBV6-2 or TRBV6-3 and TRBJ2-3; D may be TRBD1 (6 bases). Germline V lookup: CDR1 MNHEY, CDR2 SVGEGT. Trimming left V 6 bases short and J 4 bases short, with 11 bases between. The CDR3 is 13 amino acids. The CDR3 sequence: CASSGQLSDTQYF. In DNA form, the CDR3 reads TGTGCCAGCAGCGGACAGCTATCAGATACGCAGTATTTT.

This clonotype was observed a few times. V usage is TRBV11-2 and J usage is TRBJ1-2, with a possible D match to TRBD1 (5 bases). Germline V CDR1 and CDR2: SGHAT, FQNNGV. Trimming stripped 0 bases from V and 0 bases from J, with 11 bases between. The CDR3 consists of 16 residues. The CDR3 loop is CASSLEPDSANYGYTF. The CDR3 DNA reads TGTGCCAGCAGCTTAGAACCTGACAGTGCTAACTATGGCTACACCTTC.

This clonotype was observed at least ten times. The V and J genes are TRBV29-1 and TRBJ1-1; 7 bases line up with TRBD1. Germline V gives CDR1 SQVTM, CDR2 ANQGSEA. The CDR3 has 16 amino acids. J gave up 7 bases and V 0 bases, and 14 bases lay outside the gene matches. CDR3 bases: TGCAGCGTTGAAGAACCAGGGGGGGTCCATTATAATGAAGCTTTCTTT. Translation: CSVEEPGGVHYNEAFF. Drawing the rest from reference TRBV29-1 and TRBJ1-1, the complete variable domain is SAVISQKPSRDICQRGTSLTIQCQVDSQVTMMFWYRQQPGQSLTLIATANQGSEATYESGFVIDKFPISRPNLTFSTLTVSNMSPEDSSIYLCSVEEPGGVHYNEAFFGQGTRLTVV.

This clonotype was seen only a few times. The V gene is TRBV20-1, the J gene TRBJ2-5; TRBD2 matches 8 bases. CDR3 length: 15 amino acids. Looked up from germline, CDR1 is DFQATT and CDR2 is SNEGSKA (reference sequence). V lost 4 bases and J lost 4; bases outside the gene matches: 11. In DNA, the CDR3 is TGCAGTGCTAAAACGGGACTAGTAGTTGGAGAGACCCAGTACTTC. Protein product: CSAKTGLVVGETQYF.